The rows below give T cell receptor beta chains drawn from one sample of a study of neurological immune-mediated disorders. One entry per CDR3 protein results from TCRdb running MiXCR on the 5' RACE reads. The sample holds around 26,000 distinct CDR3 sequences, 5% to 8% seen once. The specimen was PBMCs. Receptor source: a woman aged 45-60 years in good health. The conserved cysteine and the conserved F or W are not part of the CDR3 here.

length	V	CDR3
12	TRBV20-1	SARKDRGEYEQY
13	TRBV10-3	AISEHGRFNYGYT
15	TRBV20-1	SARDPRLPISNQPQH
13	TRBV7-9	ASSSAGQGAGKLF
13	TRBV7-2	ASSLSQAGGNEQF
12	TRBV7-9	ASSPQGSNQPQH
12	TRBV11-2	ASSFDRVNTEAF
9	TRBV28	ASRHSNEQF
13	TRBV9	ASSSAQGGGSPLH
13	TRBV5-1	ASSLAPGGVYGYT
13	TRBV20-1	SGPAAGGGNNEQF
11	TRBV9	ASSGQGGQPQH
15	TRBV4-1	ASSHRTGEKIENIQY
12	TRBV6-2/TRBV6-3	ASSPPPYRGEQF
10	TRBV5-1	ASSFQGETQY
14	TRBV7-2	ASSLTRRGFPGELF
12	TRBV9	ASSGGQGNYGYT
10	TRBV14	ASSRDTDTQY
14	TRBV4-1	ASSQEWASNNSPLH
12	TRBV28	ASSFIVINQPQH
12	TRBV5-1	ASSRDAHTYEQY
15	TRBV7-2	ASSFGDRIPDTGELF
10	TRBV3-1	ASSQAANTIY
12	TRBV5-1	ASRIGRGNEKLF
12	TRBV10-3	ATRATSGGFEQY
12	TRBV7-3	ASSSGPGLDEQY
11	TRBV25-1	ASSVVGVETQY
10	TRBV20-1	SASRENEKLF
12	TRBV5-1	ASIRDRGNTEAF
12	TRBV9	ASSVVSRDNEQF
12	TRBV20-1	SARESARTDEQY
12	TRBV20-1	SARVGGASTEAF
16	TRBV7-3	ASSPRGFSGTSTDTQY
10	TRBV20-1	SAYRGDTEAF
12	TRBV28	ASSSPTGVYEQY
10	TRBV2	ASTPLRQGQY
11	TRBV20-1	SARGQFQETQY
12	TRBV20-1	SARTSGGRVEQF
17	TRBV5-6	ASSLQEVGISAYKNIQY
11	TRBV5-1	ASSFSGRQPQH
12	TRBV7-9	ASSFSRGEEKLF
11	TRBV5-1	ASSASGNYEQY
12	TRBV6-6	ASMTEHTNTEAF
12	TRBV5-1	ASRGQGTNEKLF
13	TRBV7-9	ASSQTPSSYNEQF
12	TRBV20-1	SAREEGPQRPQH
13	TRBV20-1	SATMDSATNEKLF